Reported below is one T cell receptor (beta chain). This record comes from a study of blood T cell repertoires in COVID-19. Here immunoSEQ multiplex PCR was the method, and the copy in TCRdb shows in-frame clones only, minus some. The sample shows 350,000 to 450,000 clones, 89% of them seen only once. The clonotype was recovered from a man in his forties with acute or convalescent COVID-19. Sequencing was carried out using peripheral blood.

The CDR3 sequence: CASSFETGQEAFF. The CDR3 nucleotides read TGTGCCAGCAGCTTTGAGACGGGACAAGAAGCTTTCTTT. This chain uses TRBV5-8 with TRBJ1-1; D is possibly TRBD1 (6 bases). Trimming took off 2 bases at V and 8 bases at J, with 13 bases between the two ends. Germline loops: CDR1 SGHTS, CDR2 YDEGEE. CDR3 length equals 13 residues.